This TCR beta chain was obtained from a study of early T cells in non-severe SARS-CoV-2 infection. TCRdb used MiXCR to reprocess the 5' RACE reads, holding one entry per CDR3 protein. Among roughly 45,000 distinct CDR3 sequences listed, 3.5% to 5% were seen once. In germline, CDR1 is PRHDT, CDR2 FYEKMQ (reference sequence). The V end lost 4 bases, the J end lost 1 base, and 10 bases lay between the germline ends. This CDR3 is built from 14 residues. The table lists this clonotype with a few counts. The sequence derives from an adult who was a healthcare worker with PCR-confirmed SARS-CoV-2 infection or an uninfected control (not recorded which). Sequenced sample: whole blood. V and J are TRBV13 and TRBJ1-1, with a tentative D call TRBD1 (5 bases). In DNA, the CDR3 is TGTGCCAGCAGCTCGTTAGACAGGAACACTGAAGCTTTCTTT. It translates to CASSSLDRNTEAFF.